The 18 T cell receptor beta chains in this list originate from one sample, sequenced in a study of T cell repertoires in cytomegalovirus infection. These receptors are not linked to any known antigen. One entry per CDR3 protein, called by TCRdb with MiXCR from the reads. The repertoire holds 600,000 to 700,000 distinct CDR3 sequences, around a third seen once, with 15% to 20% in the top ten. The input for sequencing was cultured PBMCs, taken from culture after CMV antigen stimulation. The source is a human donor in good health (CMV status not recorded). Some clones in this sample may be carry-over from other donors' samples.

The chain joins TRBV19 to TRBJ1-3; D gene unclear. CDR1 is LNHDA, CDR2 SQIVND, per germline (reference sequence). V gave up 6 bases and J gave up 0 bases, with 9 bases separating them. This CDR3 is 14 amino acids long. CDR3 bases: TGTGCCAGTAGATCCGGGGTCTCTGGAAACACCATATATTTT. Its protein product is CASRSGVSGNTIYF. Full variable domain (remainder filled in from reference TRBV19 and TRBJ1-3): DGGITQSPKYLFRKEGQNVTLSCEQNLNHDAMYWYRQDPGQGLRLIYYSQIVNDFQKGDIAEGYSVSREKKESFPLTVTSAQKNPTAFYLCASRSGVSGNTIYFGEGSWLTVV.

This clonotype was seen more than once but under ten times. This sequence joins TRBV6-2 or TRBV6-3 and TRBJ2-7; D gene unclear. The CDR3 runs to 12 residues. Germline V lookup: CDR1 MNHEY, CDR2 SVGEGT. V was shortened by 7 bases and J by 6 bases, with 13 bases between the two germline ends. The CDR3 loop reads CASTQRLAEQYF. CDR3 bases: TGTGCCAGCACGCAGAGATTGGCCGAGCAGTACTTC.

V usage is TRBV7-8 and J usage is TRBJ1-4, with 10 bases identical to TRBD1. V lost 2 bases, J lost 0 bases, and 9 bases stayed unmatched. Per germline, CDR1 SGHVS and CDR2 FQNEAQ. This CDR3 comprises 19 residues. The CDR3 sequence: CASSLPGQGSRPTNEKLFF. For the CDR3, the DNA is TGTGCCAGCAGCTTACCGGGACAGGGGTCGAGGCCAACTAATGAAAAACTGTTTTTT.

On this clonotype itself: It may be a read error: a sequence one base away is much more abundant. The V call is TRBV7-3, the J call TRBJ2-1; 7 bases map to TRBD2. V lost 3 bases, J lost 10 bases, and 9 bases stayed unmatched. The length of the CDR3 is 14 residues. In germline, CDR1 is SGHTA, CDR2 FQGTGA. The CDR3 loop reads CASSFGLVGGEQFF. CDR3 coding DNA: TGTGCCAGCAGCTTTGGACTAGTGGGAGGGGAGCAGTTCTTC.

This clonotype was detected only a few times. In nucleotides, the CDR3 is TGTGCCAGCAGTAACGGGAACTATGGCTACACCTTC. Translated, it gives CASSNGNYGYTF. This chain links TRBV12-3 or TRBV12-4 with TRBJ1-2; D not certain. The V gene lost 5 bases and the J gene lost 2 bases, with 6 bases spanning the gap. The CDR3 has 12 residues.

The rearrangement links TRBV6-6 to TRBJ2-1; 7 bases fit TRBD1. The CDR3 runs 18 residues. In germline, CDR1 is MNHNY, CDR2 SVGAGI (reference sequence). With 2 bases clipped from V and 7 bases from J, the junction kept 17 bases outside the gene matches. The CDR3 sequence is CASSYTGLRGQSDNEQFF. The DNA of the CDR3 is TGTGCCAGCAGTTACACCGGCCTACGGGGACAGTCTGATAATGAGCAGTTCTTC.

The V call is TRBV7-9, the J call TRBJ2-3; weak D call: TRBD1 (6 bases). CDR1 is SEHNR and CDR2 is FQNEAQ in the germline V gene (reference sequence). The CDR3 covers 14 residues. The germline V and J ends were trimmed by 5 bases and 4 bases, with 13 bases remaining between them. CDR3 region: CASSNQGFADTQYF. For the CDR3, the DNA is TGTGCCAGCAGCAATCAGGGGTTCGCAGATACGCAGTATTTT.

This clonotype was seen a few times. V gene TRBV12-3 or TRBV12-4 combines with J gene TRBJ1-1; TRBD1 matches 7 bases. V shed 5 bases and J 4 bases; nucleotides not matched to a gene: 1. This CDR3 spans 12 amino acids. The CDR3 bases are TGTGCCAGCAGTCGGGACAGCACTGAAGCTTTCTTT. This sequence encodes CASSRDSTEAFF.

CDR3: CASSLGVGNTDTQYF. In DNA form, the CDR3 reads TGTGCCAGCAGCTTGGGGGTCGGGAATACAGATACGCAGTATTTT. V gene TRBV5-4 combines with J gene TRBJ2-3; D is possibly TRBD2 (5 bases). The CDR3 has 15 amino acids. With 0 bases removed from V and 3 bases from J, the gap between germline ends came to 11 bases. Germline V gene sequence: CDR1 SGHNT, CDR2 YYREEE (reference sequence).

This clonotype appeared once. This chain connects TRBV4-1 to TRBJ2-4; tentatively, D is TRBD1 or TRBD2 (5 bases each). The CDR3 runs to 15 residues. Germline-derived CDR1 and CDR2 are MGHRA and YSYEKL. V was pared by 4 bases and J by 2 bases, with 12 bases between. The CDR3 DNA follows: TGCGCCAGCAGCCCTCGGGACGGATCCAAAAACATTCAGTACTTC. Translation: CASSPRDGSKNIQYF.

This clonotype has only a few counts. The chain is built from TRBV27 and TRBJ1-1, with D possibly matching TRBD1 (5 bases). Germline CDR1 and CDR2: MNHEY and SMNVEV (reference sequence). The CDR3 is made up of 15 amino acids. The ends were cut back, 6 bases at V and 6 bases at J, with 20 bases in the middle. The CDR3 DNA reads TGTGCCAGCAGCCGTCGAGGGGTTATGGGAGCTGAAGCTTTCTTT. The encoded protein is CASSRRGVMGAEAFF.

The chain links TRBV2 to TRBJ2-1, with D hard to call. Germline V gene lookup returns CDR1 SNHLY and CDR2 FYNNEI. Trimming stripped 4 bases from V and 0 bases from J, with 10 bases between. This CDR3 is 15 amino acids long. The CDR3 loop is CASSVYLSSYNEQFF. The CDR3 bases are TGTGCCAGCAGTGTATACCTCAGCTCCTACAATGAGCAGTTCTTC.

The rearrangement links TRBV4-1 to TRBJ2-1, with D perhaps TRBD2 (5 bases). The CDR3 extends over 13 amino acids. With 3 bases removed from V and 10 bases from J, the gap between germline ends came to 13 bases. Germline V gives CDR1 MGHRA, CDR2 YSYEKL. CDR3 sequence (DNA): TGCGCCAGCAGCCAGCCCCTCCTAGCAGAGCAGTTCTTC. Its protein product is CASSQPLLAEQFF.

This clonotype was observed a few times. The chain combines TRBV28 with TRBJ2-4, with D possibly being TRBD1 (6 bases). This CDR3 is built from 15 residues. V was pared by 5 bases and J by 2 bases, with 13 bases between. The germline gives CDR1 MDHEN, CDR2 SYDVKM. The CDR3 DNA reads as TGTGCCAGCAGTCACCAGGGGATAACCAAAAACATTCAGTACTTC. This translates into CASSHQGITKNIQYF.

In the case of this clonotype: This may come from a read error, since a much larger clone is one base off. The chain couples TRBV7-8 to TRBJ1-2, with TRBD1 identical over 7 bases. The CDR3 totals 12 residues. The V gene's germline CDR1 is SGHVS and CDR2 FQNEAQ. The CDR3 coding sequence is TGTGCCAGCAGCGCACAGGGGAATGGCTCCACCTTC. Encoded protein: CASSAQGNGSTF.

This clonotype appeared once. V and J are TRBV6-8 and TRBJ2-1; possibly TRBD1 or TRBD2 for D (7 bases each). In germline, CDR1 is MNHGY, CDR2 SAAAGT. Trimming removed 6 bases at V and 8 bases at J, with 20 bases between. The CDR3 is 15 residues long. The CDR3 is CASSHPRGGVDEQFF. CDR3 coding DNA: TGTGCCAGCAGCCACCCCAGGGGGGGAGTCGATGAGCAGTTCTTC.

The V call is TRBV12-3 or TRBV12-4, the J call TRBJ2-3; 7 positions agree with TRBD1. Trimming at V came to 3 bases and at J to 2 bases, leaving 5 bases not matched to a gene. The CDR3 is 15 residues long. The CDR3 DNA follows: TGTGCCAGCAGTTTTGGGACAGTTAACACAGATACGCAGTATTTT. Its translation: CASSFGTVNTDTQYF.

The CDR3 is CASGPDTTYEQYF. The CDR3 DNA sequence: TGTGCTAGTGGACCGGACACAACCTACGAGCAGTACTTC. The rearrangement uses TRBV12-5 and TRBJ2-7; TRBD1 might be the D (5 bases). The V gene's germline CDR1 is LGHNT and CDR2 FRNRAP. The CDR3 contains 13 residues. Trimming removed 6 bases at V and 2 bases at J, with 11 bases between.